This T cell receptor (beta chain) came from a study of Tregs in tolerant kidney transplant recipients. Assay: immunoSEQ multiplex PCR; the TCRdb copy retains only in-frame clones and omits some. The sample lists about 81,000 clones; roughly 90% were seen once. The V gene lost 5 bases and the J gene lost 5 bases, with 16 bases spanning the gap. CDR1 PRHDT and CDR2 FYEKMQ come from the germline V gene (reference sequence). The CDR3 runs to 15 residues. Study findings and constraints: Findings come from small patient numbers and require larger validation.

The nonmyeloablative bone marrow transplants came from related graft donors, with transient mixed chimerism. Turning to this clone: Its antigen is undetermined.

The sequencing here drew on CD4+ T cells from blood (PBMCs), taken 24 months after the transplant. The chain couples TRBV13 to TRBJ2-4; D may be TRBD2 (5 bases). This TCR derives from a human patient who received a combined kidney and bone marrow transplant. Some T cells may trace back to the graft donor. CDR3 in DNA: TGTGCCAGCAGCAACCGAGGGCTTGGGGAAAACATTCAGTACTTC. Translating it yields CASSNRGLGENIQYF.